The clone carrying this T cell receptor (beta chain) was seen only a few times. Its antigen remains unidentified. A much larger clone differs from this one at a single base, so this may be a read error. The record originates from a study of tumor and adjacent non-tumor tissue in lung cancer. As for the study in general: Patients comprised over 9 adenocarcinoma, a couple of squamous cell carcinoma and 1 small cell lung cancer. Stage I to III disease affected approximately 11 men and 5 women aged about 30 to 85.

RNA was extracted from bulk tissue without any cell sorting. The normal lung tissue was taken more than 3 cm from the tumor edge. A modified ARM-PCR protocol with three rounds of nested PCR amplified TCRbeta. MiXCR, applied by TCRdb to the multiplex PCR reads, yields one record per CDR3 protein. The repertoire includes approximately 47,000 distinct CDR3 sequences, 64% of them detected once, and 30% sits in the top ten. The trim removed 2 bases at V and 5 bases at J, leaving 2 bases unmatched. This CDR3 contains 15 residues. Study-wide findings and caveats: Normal lung showed higher cumulative top 100 clone frequency than tumor. Patients with more diverse tumor TCRs had worse survival.

The specimen sequenced was distant non-tumor lung tissue. The chain employs TRBV12-3 or TRBV12-4 and TRBJ2-1; TRBD2 aligns across 11 bases. The TCR was taken from a woman aged 70-85 years with non-small cell lung cancer. CDR3 in DNA: TGTGCCAGCAGTTTACTGACTAGCGGGAACAATGAGCAGTTCTTC. It is translated as CASSLLTSGNNEQFF.